Below are 11 T cell receptor beta chains sequenced from a single sample in a study of cytomegalovirus exposure and HLA in healthy donors. TCRdb keeps only in-frame clones here, not all; method: immunoSEQ multiplex PCR. The sample includes some 130,000 clones, approximately 80% of them seen just once. Sequencing was performed on PBMCs. Every receptor here comes from a man aged 30 to 45 in good health and CMV-seropositive.

This chain connects TRBV27 to TRBJ1-1; 7 bases are a match to TRBD1. The V gene end was trimmed by 3 bases and the J gene end by 3 bases; junction bases not matched to a gene: 10. This CDR3 contains 16 residues. CDR1 is MNHEY, CDR2 SMNVEV, per germline (reference sequence). CDR3 region: CASSFSGGWVDTEAFF. The CDR3 DNA reads TGTGCCAGCAGTTTTTCAGGGGGATGGGTGGACACTGAAGCTTTCTTT.

In its sample, this clone was seen once. The CDR3, as DNA: TGCAGCGTTGCAGGGGGGGAGACCCAGTACTTC. It is translated as CSVAGGETQYF. The chain employs TRBV29-1 and TRBJ2-5, with D maybe TRBD1 (7 bases). Trimming took off 4 bases at V and 5 bases at J, with 8 bases between the two ends. This CDR3 is built from 11 residues. The germline V gene encodes CDR1 SQVTM and CDR2 ANQGSEA. The full variable domain, rest sourced from reference TRBV29-1 and TRBJ2-5, is SAVISQKPSRDICQRGTSLTIQCQVDSQVTMMFWYRQQPGQSLTLIATANQGSEATYESGFVIDKFPISRPNLTFSTLTVSNMSPEDSSIYLCSVAGGETQYFGPGTRLLVL.

The J gene is TRBJ2-7, the V gene TRBV7-2; TRBD2 might be the D (6 bases). From germline, CDR1 is SGHTA and CDR2 FQGNSA. Between the trimmed V and J ends, which lost 5 bases and 4 bases, there was a span of 18 bases. The CDR3 has 15 amino acids. The CDR3 nucleotides are TGTGCCAGCAGCCACCGGGACCCCGGAGGGTACGAGCAGTACTTC. Protein sequence: CASSHRDPGGYEQYF.

This clone showed up just a few times. V usage is TRBV7-9 and J usage is TRBJ1-1; 7 nucleotides match TRBD1. Germline CDR1 reads SEHNR; CDR2 reads FQNEAQ (reference sequence). CDR3 size: 14 residues. The junction had 4 bases not matched to a gene; V was cut back by 1 base and J by 5 bases. CDR3 loop: CASSLEGRGTEAFF. The CDR3 DNA reads as TGTGCCAGCAGCTTAGAGGGCAGGGGGACTGAAGCTTTCTTT.

The chain combines TRBV7-9 with TRBJ1-3; no firm D call. The germline V and J ends were trimmed by 5 bases and 4 bases, with 21 bases remaining between them. There are 17 residues in the CDR3. Per germline, CDR1 SEHNR and CDR2 FQNEAQ (reference sequence). CDR3 DNA sequence: TGTGCCAGCAGCGTAGTCGGACGGGAAGGGTACGGAAACACCATATATTTT. Translated, it gives CASSVVGREGYGNTIYF.

This clone was observed once. This sequence joins TRBV29-1 and TRBJ2-3; no firm D call. Germline assignment: CDR1 SQVTM and CDR2 ANQGSEA. Trimming took off 4 bases at V and 8 bases at J, with 10 bases between the two ends. The CDR3 is made up of 11 amino acids. CDR3: CSVGPSGTQYF. The DNA for the CDR3 is TGCAGCGTTGGCCCGTCCGGTACGCAGTATTTT.

This chain connects TRBV5-1 to TRBJ1-5; TRBD1 aligns across 7 bases. Looked up from germline, CDR1 is SGHRS and CDR2 is YFSETQ. The CDR3 contains 14 residues. The V and J ends lost 0 bases and 7 bases, in that order; junction bases with no gene match: 4. The CDR3 loop is CASSLEQGRQPQHF. CDR3 DNA: TGCGCCAGCAGCTTGGAACAGGGGAGACAGCCCCAGCATTTT. Variable domain in full (rest from reference TRBV5-1 and TRBJ1-5): KAGVTQTPRYLIKTRGQQVTLSCSPISGHRSVSWYQQTPGQGLQFLFEYFSETQRNKGNFPGRFSGRQFSNSRSEMNVSTLELGDSALYLCASSLEQGRQPQHFGDGTRLSIL.

Only a few counts were recorded for this clone. The chain couples TRBV7-2 to TRBJ2-1; 10 positions agree with TRBD1. Germline lookup yields CDR1 SGHTA and CDR2 FQGNSA. The CDR3 contains 15 residues. The junction had 7 bases not matched to a gene; V was cut back by 6 bases and J by 5 bases. CDR3 DNA sequence: TGTGCCAGCAGGCTACCGGGACAGGGGAACAATGAGCAGTTCTTC. Translated, it gives CASRLPGQGNNEQFF.

The gene calls are TRBV4-1 and TRBJ2-7; 14 bases match TRBD2. Per the germline V gene, CDR1 is MGHRA and CDR2 is YSYEKL. V was pared by 5 bases and J by 4 bases, with 22 bases of the junction left unmatched. CDR3 length: 21 amino acids. For the CDR3, the DNA is TGCGCCAGCAGCACTCGGCGGTCAGGGACTAGCGGGAGCGACCTTTTTTACGAGCAGTACTTC. Protein sequence: CASSTRRSGTSGSDLFYEQYF.

The chain has TRBV18 and TRBJ1-1, with D possibly TRBD1 on 5 matching bases. In germline, CDR1 is KGHSH, CDR2 LQKENI. The CDR3 has 15 amino acids. The V gene lost 3 bases and the J gene lost 3 bases, with 14 bases spanning the gap. The chain's CDR3 is CASSPVWPRDTEAFF. The CDR3 bases are TGTGCCAGCTCACCCGTATGGCCCAGGGACACTGAAGCTTTCTTT.

The V call is TRBV5-6, the J call TRBJ2-2; D possibly corresponds to TRBD2 (5 bases). Trimming pared 4 bases from V and 6 bases from J, leaving 19 bases between. Germline loops: CDR1 SGHDT, CDR2 YYEEEE. The CDR3 sequence is 16 residues long. CDR3 DNA sequence: TGTGCCAGCAGCATTCCCGGGATCCCCATCGCCGGGGAGCTGTTTTTT. Protein: CASSIPGIPIAGELFF.